Listed here are 10 T cell receptor beta chains from one sample, sequenced in a study of blood T cells in healthy people across ages. A sample-barcoded 5' primer and a J-beta primer mix were used in a second PCR of roughly 7 to 12 cycles. TCRdb analysed the 5' RACE reads with MiXCR anew, one entry per CDR3 protein. The data show about 840,000 distinct CDR3 sequences, 25% to 30% seen once. The data were also submitted as part of a second study, on T cells of mothers and their children.

The sequencing sample was made of blood. These receptors were taken from a woman aged 35 to 49 in good health.

Ten or more counts support this clonotype. This rearrangement joins TRBV7-2 to TRBJ2-5; D is perhaps TRBD2 (6 bases). The CDR3 runs 14 residues. Trimming took 2 bases from V and 3 from J, leaving 10 bases between them. Germline assignment: CDR1 SGHTA and CDR2 FQGNSA. As DNA, the CDR3 is TGTGCCAGCAGCTTAACACTAGCCAAAGAGACCCAGTACTTC. It is translated as CASSLTLAKETQYF.

Here the CDR3 DNA reads TGTGCCGGCATAAAAACAGGGTTACGGACTGAAGCTTTCTTT. This gives the protein CAGIKTGLRTEAFF. The chain carries TRBV6-6 and TRBJ1-1, with D possibly TRBD1 on 6 matching bases. V gave up 11 bases and J gave up 5 bases, with 21 bases separating them. This CDR3 comprises 14 residues. Germline V gene sequence: CDR1 MNHNY, CDR2 SVGAGI (reference sequence).

In this sample, this clonotype turned up many times. The chain recombines TRBV7-2 with TRBJ2-7, with D unresolved. The ends were cut back, 1 base at V and 0 bases at J, with 10 bases in the middle. The germline CDR1 and CDR2 sequences are SGHTA and FQGNSA. The CDR3 has 15 amino acids. As DNA, the CDR3 is TGTGCCAGCAGCTTAGGGCTCCTGTCCTCCTACGAGCAGTACTTC. Its translation: CASSLGLLSSYEQYF.

CDR3 sequence reads: CASSSLLLGQGYGGYTF. Written as DNA, the CDR3 is TGTGCCAGCAGCTCGCTCTTGTTGGGACAGGGGTACGGTGGCTACACCTTC. The V call is TRBV3-1, the J call TRBJ1-2; 10 bases match TRBD1. The junction had 16 bases not matched to a gene; V was cut back by 5 bases and J by 7 bases. The CDR3 consists of 17 residues. Germline CDR1 and CDR2: LGHDT and YNNKEL (reference sequence).

This clonotype has a handful of counts. At one boundary the junction diverges from the germline segment, which might be a read error. The chain uses TRBV24-1 and TRBJ2-5; D possibly corresponds to TRBD2 (7 bases). Germline CDR1 and CDR2: KGHDR and SFDVKD. CDR3 length equals 15 residues. The CDR3 DNA reads TGTGCCCCCAGTGATCTGAGGGGGGGTCAAGAGACCCAGTACTTC. It specifies CAPSDLRGGQETQYF.

This clonotype was detected a few times. The chain links TRBV20-1 to TRBJ1-5; 7 bases line up with TRBD1. The V and J ends lost 5 bases and 6 bases, in that order; junction bases with no gene match: 10. The CDR3 extends over 14 amino acids. The germline CDR1 and CDR2 sequences are DFQATT and SNEGSKA (reference sequence). This CDR3 is CSAGTGDPRQPQHF. CDR3 nucleotides: TGCAGTGCTGGAACAGGGGACCCACGTCAGCCCCAGCATTTT.

The rearrangement joins TRBV6-2 or TRBV6-3 to TRBJ2-7; 7 bases map to TRBD1. The V and J ends lost 6 bases and 6 bases, in that order; junction bases with no gene match: 14. This CDR3 has 15 residues. The V gene's germline CDR1 is MNHEY and CDR2 SVGEGT. CDR3 in DNA: TGTGCCAGCAGCCCTTCCCCCGACAGGGCCGGCGAGCAGTACTTC. Protein product: CASSPSPDRAGEQYF.

The table lists this clonotype with many counts. One junction end disagrees with the germline gene, perhaps due to a read error. CDR3: CAGSLWTGVGRDEQYF. The CDR3 DNA follows: TGTGCCGGCAGTCTCTGGACAGGGGTAGGTCGTGACGAGCAGTACTTC. The V gene is TRBV27, the J gene TRBJ2-7; 9 bases line up with TRBD1. This CDR3 is 16 amino acids long. The germline V gene has CDR1 MNHEY and CDR2 SMNVEV (reference sequence).

The CDR3 bases are TGCAGTGCTACCCTACCAATTAACTATGGCTACACCTTC. Translation: CSATLPINYGYTF. The V call is TRBV20-1, the J call TRBJ1-2; no firm D call. CDR1 and CDR2 from the germline V gene are DFQATT and SNEGSKA (reference sequence). V lost 4 bases and J 1 base, leaving 10 bases between the germline ends. The CDR3 extends over 13 amino acids.

This clonotype appeared many times. The rearrangement links TRBV20-1 to TRBJ2-7; the D gene could be TRBD1 or TRBD2 (5 bases each). CDR3 length equals 14 residues. Germline lookup yields CDR1 DFQATT and CDR2 SNEGSKA (reference sequence). V lost 1 base and J 1 base, leaving 11 bases between the germline ends. CDR3 region: CSARGGTNSYEQYF. Written as DNA, the CDR3 is TGCAGTGCTAGAGGGGGGACCAATTCCTACGAGCAGTACTTC.